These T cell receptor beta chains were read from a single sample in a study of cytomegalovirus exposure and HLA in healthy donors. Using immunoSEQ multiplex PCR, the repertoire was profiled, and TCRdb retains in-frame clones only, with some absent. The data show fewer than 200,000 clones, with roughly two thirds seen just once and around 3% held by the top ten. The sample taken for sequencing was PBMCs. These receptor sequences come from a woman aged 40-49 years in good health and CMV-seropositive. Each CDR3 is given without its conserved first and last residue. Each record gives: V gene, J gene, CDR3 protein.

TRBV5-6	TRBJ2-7	ASSLGLASSYEQY
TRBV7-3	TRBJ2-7	ASRASTGFSYEQY
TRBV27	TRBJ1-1	ASSLSTYTEAF
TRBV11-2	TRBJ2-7	ASSLGLAGPQY
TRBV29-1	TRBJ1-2	SVETGGAINYGYP
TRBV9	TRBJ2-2	ASSVALTGELF
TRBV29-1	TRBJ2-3	SVEWETTQY
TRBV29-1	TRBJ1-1	SVVRQGGTEAF
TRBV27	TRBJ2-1	ASSLRASGGAWDNEQF
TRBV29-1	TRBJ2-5	SVELAGFRETQY
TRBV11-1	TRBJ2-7	ASSPISSVDEQY
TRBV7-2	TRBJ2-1	ASSLTQPYNEQF
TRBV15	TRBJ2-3	ATSPRQADTQY
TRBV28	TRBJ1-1	ASSFQVIPNTEAF
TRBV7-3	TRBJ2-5	ASSLGEGKTQY
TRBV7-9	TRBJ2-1	ASSLYGKRSVGQL
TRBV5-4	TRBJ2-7	ASSLFTGEQY
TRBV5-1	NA	ASSLQLTSEGYEQY
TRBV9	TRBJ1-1	ASSVEHGRGEAF
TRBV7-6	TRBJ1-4	ASSLGQGREKLF
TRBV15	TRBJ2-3	ATSDGLAGKTDTQY